This T cell receptor beta chain was obtained from a study of T cells in Graves' hyperthyroidism and ophthalmopathy. Amplification of TCR beta CDR3 regions was performed using RNA transcripts as template. Initially, a first-round RT-PCR of the TCR CDR3 employed the HTBI primer set. Each CDR3 protein is one row after TCRdb ran MiXCR on the multiplex PCR reads. The sample yields 500,000 to 750,000 distinct CDR3 sequences, about 45% seen once. Germline V gives CDR1 LNHNV, CDR2 YYDKDF (reference sequence). The CDR3 is made up of 15 amino acids. The germline V and J ends were trimmed by 0 bases and 2 bases, with 11 bases remaining between them.

Sequencing input: peripheral blood or thyroid tissue (not recorded which). The rearrangement uses TRBV15 and TRBJ2-7; D is undetermined. This sequence was found in a woman aged 18-29 years with Graves' hyperthyroidism. CDR3 residues: CATSRDHGFPYEQYF. The CDR3 DNA follows: TGTGCCACCAGCAGAGATCACGGCTTCCCCTACGAGCAGTACTTC. The full variable domain, its missing parts supplied by reference TRBV15 and TRBJ2-7, is DAMVIQNPRYQVTQFGKPVTLSCSQTLNHNVMYWYQQKSSQAPKLLFHYYDKDFNNEADTPDNFQSRRPNTSFCFLDIRSPGLGDTAMYLCATSRDHGFPYEQYFGPGTRLTVT.